This TCR beta chain derives from a study of cytomegalovirus exposure and HLA in healthy donors. Some clones are missing from TCRdb's copy, which holds only in-frame ones; the method was immunoSEQ multiplex PCR. The sample holds fewer than 100,000 clones, 94% seen once. V lost 5 bases and J lost 5, with 19 bases in between. CDR1 is SGHAT, CDR2 FQNNGV, per germline. CDR3 length equals 16 residues. This sequence joins TRBV11-2 and TRBJ2-4; perhaps TRBD1 as D (6 bases). The source is a woman under 30 in good health and CMV-seronegative. The sample taken for sequencing was PBMCs. CDR3 sequence: CASSLGRGILENIQYF. CDR3 nucleotide sequence: TGTGCCAGCAGCCTAGGCAGGGGAATTTTGGAAAACATTCAGTACTTC.